Below, 21 T cell receptor beta chains from the same sample are listed, as sequenced in a study of blood T cell repertoires in COVID-19. TCRdb keeps only in-frame clones here, not all; method: immunoSEQ multiplex PCR. The sample has about 190,000 clones, almost 80% seen once; the top ten hold around 24%. Material: peripheral blood. Receptors were obtained from a woman aged 70-85 years with acute or convalescent COVID-19.

This chain uses TRBV20-1 with TRBJ2-3, with D unresolved. This CDR3 is 11 amino acids long. Trimming left V 5 bases short and J 5 bases short, with 8 bases between. Germline CDR1 is DFQATT and CDR2 is SNEGSKA (reference sequence). The CDR3 here is CSALTVDTQYF. The CDR3 DNA follows: TGCAGTGCTCTAACGGTAGATACGCAGTATTTT.

The chain combines TRBV10-3 with TRBJ2-7, with unresolved D. The CDR3 spans 13 residues. V was clipped by 2 bases and J by 5 bases, with 10 bases between them. Germline V gives CDR1 ENHRY, CDR2 SYGVKD. In DNA, the CDR3 is TGTGCCATCAGTGAGGTTAGAAATCACGAGCAGTACTTC. Translating it yields CAISEVRNHEQYF.

The gene calls are TRBV7-9 and TRBJ2-1, with 11 bases that match TRBD2. With V trimmed by 5 bases and J by 4 bases, 7 bases remained unmatched. CDR3 length: 16 residues. CDR1 SEHNR and CDR2 FQNEAQ come from the germline V gene (reference sequence). The CDR3 nucleotides are TGTGCCAGCAGCCCCCCCGGGACTAGCGGATACAATGAGCAGTTCTTC. This codes for CASSPPGTSGYNEQFF.

The chain is built from TRBV28 and TRBJ1-2; 10 bases map to TRBD1. There are 17 residues in the CDR3. In germline, CDR1 is MDHEN, CDR2 SYDVKM. J was trimmed by 2 bases and V by 2 bases; bases with no gene match: 8. CDR3 sequence (DNA): TGTGCCAGCAGTTTAGGGGGACAGGGGCCTTCAAACTATGGCTACACCTTC. Translation: CASSLGGQGPSNYGYTF.

This clone was detected only a few times. The V gene is TRBV30, the J gene TRBJ2-2; a possible D gene is TRBD1 (5 bases). Trimming took 0 bases from V and 4 from J, leaving 15 bases between them. The CDR3 has 16 residues. CDR1 GTSNPN and CDR2 SVGIG come from the germline V gene (reference sequence). Here the CDR3 DNA reads TGTGCCTGGAGTGTAACTCAGTGGACACTCACCGGGGAGCTGTTTTTT. This sequence encodes CAWSVTQWTLTGELFF.

This clone was seen a handful of times. This chain joins TRBV6-5 and TRBJ2-7, with a weak D call TRBD1 (5 bases). V lost 4 bases and J lost 3, with 10 bases in between. CDR3 length: 13 residues. Germline V gives CDR1 MNHEY, CDR2 SVGAGI. The CDR3 loop is CASSSWTSYEQYF. Written as DNA, the CDR3 is TGTGCCAGCAGTTCGTGGACAAGCTACGAGCAGTACTTC.

The V call is TRBV12-3 or TRBV12-4, the J call TRBJ2-5; D is uncertain. This CDR3 has 13 residues. Between the trimmed V and J ends, which lost 2 bases and 4 bases, there was a span of 8 bases. The CDR3 sequence is CASSLTQVETQYF. The DNA for the CDR3 is TGTGCCAGCAGTTTAACGCAGGTAGAGACCCAGTACTTC.

This sequence joins TRBV27 and TRBJ2-3; TRBD2 is a possible D gene (6 bases). Trimming removed 3 bases at V and 11 bases at J, with 12 bases between. The germline gives CDR1 MNHEY, CDR2 SMNVEV (reference sequence). The CDR3 consists of 12 residues. CDR3 protein: CASSFAEGKQYF. The CDR3 DNA follows: TGTGCCAGCAGTTTCGCGGAGGGAAAGCAGTATTTT.

This clone has just one count. Relative to the germline gene, one junction end is altered; a read error may explain this. The chain combines TRBV6-1 with TRBJ2-7; possible D gene TRBD2, 5 bases. The CDR3 extends over 14 amino acids. Germline V CDR1 and CDR2: MNHNS, SASEGT. This chain's CDR3 is CASREAVLSYEQYF. In nucleotides, the CDR3 is TGTGCCAGCAGGGAAGCGGTACTATCCTACGAGCAGTACTTC.

The chain couples TRBV20-1 to TRBJ2-3; 9 positions match TRBD1. The trim removed 3 bases at V and 1 base at J, leaving 5 bases unmatched. Germline V gene sequence: CDR1 DFQATT, CDR2 SNEGSKA (reference sequence). The CDR3 sequence is 15 residues long. In DNA, the CDR3 is TGCAGTGCTAGTAACAGGGGGCGCGGCACAGATACGCAGTATTTT. Translation gives CSASNRGRGTDTQYF.

The V gene is TRBV3-1 (or the pseudogene TRBV3-2), the J gene TRBJ2-1; 10 nucleotides match TRBD1. CDR1 LGHDT and CDR2 YNNKEL come from the germline V gene (reference sequence). After removal of 3 bases from V and 8 bases from J, the junction contained 7 bases not matched to a gene. The CDR3 spans 15 residues. CDR3 DNA: TGTGCCAGCAGCCAGGCGGACAGGGGGTCACATGAGCAGTTCTTC. It is translated as CASSQADRGSHEQFF.

V gene TRBV5-4 combines with J gene TRBJ2-7; 10 bases match TRBD2. This CDR3 contains 16 residues. Germline V gives CDR1 SGHNT, CDR2 YYREEE (reference sequence). V shed 3 bases, J shed 3 bases, and the junction held 9 bases outside the gene matches. The CDR3 loop reads CASSSHKTSGLYEQYF. The CDR3 DNA is TGTGCCAGCAGCTCACACAAGACTAGCGGGCTCTACGAGCAGTACTTC. Using reference TRBV5-4 and TRBJ2-7 for the parts outside the CDR3, the full variable domain is ETGVTQSPTHLIKTRGQQVTLRCSSQSGHNTVSWYQQALGQGPQFIFQYYREEENGRGNFPPRFSGLQFPNYSSELNVNALELDDSALYLCASSSHKTSGLYEQYFGPGTRLTVT.

About this clone itself: Germline and junction disagree at one end, which may indicate a read error. V and J are TRBV28 and TRBJ1-3, with 9 bases lining up with TRBD1. Germline lookup yields CDR1 MDHEN and CDR2 SYDVKM. CDR3 length: 13 amino acids. The CDR3 spells CASSLFDRGSYDF. CDR3 nucleotides: TGTGCCAGCAGTTTGTTTGACAGGGGGTCCTATGACTTT.

The rearrangement joins TRBV5-1 to TRBJ2-3; maybe TRBD2 (5 bases). This CDR3 has 12 residues. CDR1 is SGHRS, CDR2 YFSETQ, per germline. Trimming pared 4 bases from V and 8 bases from J, leaving 11 bases between. The CDR3 region has the DNA TGCGCCAGCAGCACCCCAGAGGGTACGCAGTATTTT. Translated: CASSTPEGTQYF.

This chain uses TRBV5-1 with TRBJ2-1; 8 bases agree with TRBD1. Germline V lookup: CDR1 SGHRS, CDR2 YFSETQ. This CDR3 has 15 amino acids. V shed 3 bases and J 7 bases; nucleotides not matched to a gene: 9. In DNA, the CDR3 is TGCGCCAGCAGCTGGGGACAGGTGAGGGTGAATGAGCAGTTCTTC. It yields the protein CASSWGQVRVNEQFF.

The chain uses TRBV6-6 and TRBJ1-1; D unresolved. CDR1 is MNHNY and CDR2 is SVGAGI in the germline V gene (reference sequence). With 1 base removed from V and 5 bases from J, the gap between germline ends came to 11 bases. The CDR3 is 14 residues long. CDR3 sequence reads: CASSYLTTGTEAFF. For the CDR3, the DNA is TGTGCCAGCAGTTACTTGACTACCGGTACTGAAGCTTTCTTT.

The sample holds one count of this clone. This chain links TRBV5-6 with TRBJ2-2; 7 nucleotides agree with TRBD2. After removal of 4 bases from V and 5 bases from J, the junction contained 11 bases not matched to a gene. The CDR3 runs to 16 residues. Germline CDR1 and CDR2: SGHDT and YYEEEE. CDR3 nucleotide sequence: TGTGCCAGCAGCCAGCTGGGGGGGAGTTGGACCGGGGAGCTGTTTTTT. Amino acid sequence: CASSQLGGSWTGELFF.

The chain employs TRBV3-1 (or the pseudogene TRBV3-2) and TRBJ2-6; TRBD1 is a possible D gene (6 bases). This CDR3 region has 15 residues. Deletions cut 4 bases from V and 5 bases from J, with 12 bases between. The germline V gene encodes CDR1 LGHDT and CDR2 YNNKEL (reference sequence). CDR3 region: CASSPLTGRANVLTF. CDR3 DNA sequence: TGTGCCAGCAGCCCGCTGACAGGTCGGGCCAACGTCCTGACTTTC.

The chain employs TRBV2 and TRBJ1-4, with 10 positions matching TRBD1. J gave up 7 bases and V 7 bases, and 6 bases lay outside the gene matches. The CDR3 spans 14 residues. Germline assignment: CDR1 SNHLY and CDR2 FYNNEI. The CDR3 sequence is CASTYRQGAEKLFF. The CDR3 region has the DNA TGTGCCAGCACCTACAGACAGGGGGCTGAAAAACTGTTTTTT.

V gene TRBV7-2 combines with J gene TRBJ2-7; tentative D call: TRBD1 (6 bases). V dropped 1 base and J dropped 2 bases, with 9 bases sitting between them. The CDR3 runs to 14 residues. Per the germline V gene, CDR1 is SGHTA and CDR2 is FQGNSA. The CDR3 nucleotides read TGTGCCAGCAGCTTAGGCCGGACAGCCTACGAGCAGTACTTC. Translation: CASSLGRTAYEQYF.

The rearrangement uses TRBV18 and TRBJ1-5, with D tentatively TRBD1 (6 bases). Germline CDR1 KGHSH, CDR2 LQKENI. This CDR3 is built from 15 residues. V lost 6 bases and J lost 3, with 15 bases in between. The CDR3 nucleotides read TGTGCCAGCTCGCCTGCGGGGGCCACCAATCAGCCCCAGCATTTT. Its protein is CASSPAGATNQPQHF.